The T cell receptor (beta chain) described here comes from a study of T cell clones after liver transplantation. Produced via immunoSEQ multiplex PCR; TCRdb's table is partial and in-frame only. The sample has 95,000 to 110,000 clones, 75% to 90% seen once; the top ten hold 0.85% to 1%. A remark on this clone: What it recognizes is unknown.

Findings and caveats of the study: Graft donor-reactive T cells may have migrated into the graft rather than being deleted.

Germline CDR1 GTSNPN, CDR2 SVGIG (reference sequence). The CDR3 covers 13 residues. The V end lost 2 bases, the J end lost 14 bases, and 18 bases lay between the germline ends. The rearrangement joins TRBV30 to TRBJ1-4, with D maybe TRBD1 (5 bases). This clonotype was sampled from a human donor who received a liver transplant. This sample comprised CD4+ T cells from blood, obtained before liver transplant. Here the CDR3 DNA reads TGTGCCTGGAGTAGCCAGGGCAAAATGTATCTGTTTTTT. Translated, it gives CAWSSQGKMYLFF. Complete variable domain (other parts from reference TRBV30 and TRBJ1-4): SQTIHQWPATLVQPVGSPLSLECTVEGTSNPNLYWYRQAAGRGLQLLFYSVGIGQISSEVPQNLSASRPQDRQFILSSKKLLLSDSGFYLCAWSSQGKMYLFFGSGTQLSVL.